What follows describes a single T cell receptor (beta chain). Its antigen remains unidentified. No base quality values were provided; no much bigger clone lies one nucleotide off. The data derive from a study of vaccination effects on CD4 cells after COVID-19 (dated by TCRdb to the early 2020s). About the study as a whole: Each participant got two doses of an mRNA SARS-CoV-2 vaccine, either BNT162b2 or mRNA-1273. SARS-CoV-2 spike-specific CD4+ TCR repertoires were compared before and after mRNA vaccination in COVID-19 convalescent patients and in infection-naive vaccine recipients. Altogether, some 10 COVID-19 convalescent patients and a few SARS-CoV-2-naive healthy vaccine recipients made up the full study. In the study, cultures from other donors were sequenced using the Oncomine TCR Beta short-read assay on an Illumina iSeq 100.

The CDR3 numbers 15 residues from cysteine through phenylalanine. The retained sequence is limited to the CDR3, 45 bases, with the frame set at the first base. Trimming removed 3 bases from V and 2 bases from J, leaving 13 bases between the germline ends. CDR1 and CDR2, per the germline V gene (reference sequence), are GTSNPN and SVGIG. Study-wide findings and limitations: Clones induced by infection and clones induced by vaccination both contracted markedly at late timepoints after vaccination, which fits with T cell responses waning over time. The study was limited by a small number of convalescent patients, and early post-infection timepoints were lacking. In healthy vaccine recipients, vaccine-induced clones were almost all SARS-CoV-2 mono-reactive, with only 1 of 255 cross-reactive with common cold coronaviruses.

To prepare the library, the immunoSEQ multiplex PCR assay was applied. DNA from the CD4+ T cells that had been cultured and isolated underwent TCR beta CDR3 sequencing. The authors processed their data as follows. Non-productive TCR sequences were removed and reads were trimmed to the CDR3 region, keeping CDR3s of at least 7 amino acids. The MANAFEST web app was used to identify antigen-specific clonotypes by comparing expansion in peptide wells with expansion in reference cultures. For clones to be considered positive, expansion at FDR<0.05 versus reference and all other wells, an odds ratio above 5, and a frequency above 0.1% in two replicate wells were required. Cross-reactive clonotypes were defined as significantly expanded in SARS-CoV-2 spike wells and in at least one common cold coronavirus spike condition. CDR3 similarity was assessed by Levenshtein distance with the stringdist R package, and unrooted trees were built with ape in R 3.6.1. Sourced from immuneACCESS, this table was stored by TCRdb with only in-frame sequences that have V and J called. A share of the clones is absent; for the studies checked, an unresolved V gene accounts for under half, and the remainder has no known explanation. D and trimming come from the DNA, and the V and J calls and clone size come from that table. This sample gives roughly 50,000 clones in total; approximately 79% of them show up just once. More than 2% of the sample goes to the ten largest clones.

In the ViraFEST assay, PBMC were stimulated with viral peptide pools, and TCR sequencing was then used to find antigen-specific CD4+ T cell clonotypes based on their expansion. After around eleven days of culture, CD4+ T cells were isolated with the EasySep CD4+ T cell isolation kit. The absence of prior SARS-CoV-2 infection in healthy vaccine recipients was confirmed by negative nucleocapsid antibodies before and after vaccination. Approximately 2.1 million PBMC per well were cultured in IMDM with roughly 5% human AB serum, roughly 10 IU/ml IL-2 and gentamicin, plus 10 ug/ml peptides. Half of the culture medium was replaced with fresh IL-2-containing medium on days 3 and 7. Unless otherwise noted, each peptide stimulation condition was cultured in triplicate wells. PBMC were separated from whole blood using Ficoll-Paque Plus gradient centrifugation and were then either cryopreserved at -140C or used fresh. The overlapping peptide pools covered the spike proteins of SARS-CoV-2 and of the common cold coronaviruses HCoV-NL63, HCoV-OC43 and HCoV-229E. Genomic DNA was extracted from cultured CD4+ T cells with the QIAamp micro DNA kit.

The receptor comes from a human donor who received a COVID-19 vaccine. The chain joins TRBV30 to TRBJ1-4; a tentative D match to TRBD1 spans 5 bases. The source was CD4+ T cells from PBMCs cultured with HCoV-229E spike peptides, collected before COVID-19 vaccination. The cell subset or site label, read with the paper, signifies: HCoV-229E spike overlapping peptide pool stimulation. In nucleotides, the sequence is TGTGCCTGGAGGAGGACACCCGGGACTAATGAAAAACTGTTTTTT. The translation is CAWRRTPGTNEKLFF.